Presented here are 21 T cell receptor beta chains from one specimen sequenced in a study of identical twins. TCRdb used MiXCR to reprocess the 5' RACE reads, holding one entry per CDR3 protein. The data show hundreds of thousands of distinct CDR3 sequences, with 18% seen just once and around 14% held by the top ten. The sample was also reused in another study, on T cells expressing NK-cell markers.

Source material: PBMCs. These receptors all come from a woman aged 18-35 years in good health.

This clonotype occurred many times. This chain joins TRBV5-1 and TRBJ2-1, with TRBD2 matching over 13 bases. This CDR3 is 16 amino acids long. The germline V gene encodes CDR1 SGHRS and CDR2 YFSETQ. V lost 4 bases, J lost 4 bases, and 5 bases stayed unmatched. CDR3 in DNA: TGCGCCAGCAGCGTCGGACTAGCGGGAGTTTACAATGAGCAGTTCTTC. It translates to CASSVGLAGVYNEQFF.

The table lists this clonotype with many counts. The J gene is TRBJ1-2, the V gene TRBV7-8; D not certain. Deletions cut 4 bases from V and 8 bases from J, with 14 bases between. Per germline, CDR1 SGHVS and CDR2 FQNEAQ. The CDR3 has 13 residues. Here the CDR3 reads CASSSRPSRGYTF. In DNA form, the CDR3 reads TGTGCCAGCAGCTCAAGACCTTCCCGGGGCTACACCTTC.

This clonotype occurred many times. The chain has TRBV12-3 or TRBV12-4 and TRBJ2-3; D gene uncertain. The V end lost 6 bases, the J end lost 1 base, and 11 bases lay between the germline ends. The CDR3 loop spans 14 amino acids. CDR3 residues: CASSRAAGTDTQYF. As DNA, the CDR3 is TGTGCCAGCAGCCGTGCGGCAGGCACAGATACGCAGTATTTT.

The chain is built from TRBV7-2 and TRBJ1-5; 12 bases match TRBD1. The CDR3 runs to 16 residues. V was pared by 1 base and J by 7 bases, with 5 bases of the junction left unmatched. CDR1 is SGHTA, CDR2 FQGNSA, per germline. CDR3 loop: CASSLVGTGGRQPQHF. The DNA for the CDR3 is TGTGCCAGCAGCTTAGTAGGGACAGGGGGCAGACAGCCCCAGCATTTT. The entire variable domain, with the rest obtained from reference TRBV7-2 and TRBJ1-5, is as follows: GAGVSQSPSNKVTEKGKDVELRCDPISGHTALYWYRQSLGQGLEFLIYFQGNSAPDKSGLPSDRFSAERTGGSVSTLTIQRTQQEDSAVYLCASSLVGTGGRQPQHFGDGTRLSIL.

CDR3 coding DNA: TGCGCCAGCAGCCCGGCCGGACATAACAATGAGCAGTTCTTC. This encodes CASSPAGHNNEQFF. This sequence joins TRBV5-1 and TRBJ2-1; D may be TRBD1 (5 bases). CDR1 is SGHRS and CDR2 is YFSETQ in the germline V gene. The CDR3 is made up of 14 amino acids. V lost 4 bases and J 5 bases, leaving 13 bases between the germline ends.

The V gene is TRBV24-1, the J gene TRBJ2-5; the match to TRBD1 covers 7 bases. Trimming at V came to 9 bases and at J to 2 bases, leaving 5 bases not matched to a gene. The CDR3 has 13 residues. Germline CDR1 reads KGHDR; CDR2 reads SFDVKD. CDR3 nucleotide sequence: TGTGCCACCCAGGGGGACACACAAGAGACCCAGTACTTC. This sequence encodes CATQGDTQETQYF.

This rearrangement joins TRBV12-3 or TRBV12-4 to TRBJ2-5; tentatively, D is TRBD2 (6 bases). The V end was cut by 7 bases, the J end by 5 bases, with 17 bases between. The CDR3 has 14 amino acids. The CDR3, as DNA: TGTGCCAGCACTACCAGTAAAGGGAGGGAGACCCAGTACTTC. This encodes CASTTSKGRETQYF.

The chain recombines TRBV20-1 with TRBJ2-3; D may be TRBD1 or TRBD2 (5 bases each). Germline V gene data show CDR1 as DFQATT and CDR2 as SNEGSKA (reference sequence). The CDR3 covers 13 residues. With 5 bases removed from V and 4 bases from J, the gap between germline ends came to 13 bases. CDR3 nucleotides: TGCAGTGCTGGGGACCTCGGGGCAGATACGCAGTATTTT. Residues: CSAGDLGADTQYF.

In this sample, this clonotype turned up a few times. The chain links TRBV7-6 to TRBJ1-2; D may be TRBD1 (5 bases). The CDR3 has 14 residues. V was trimmed by 5 bases and J by 3 bases, leaving 13 bases between them. Germline CDR1 reads SGHVS; CDR2 reads FNYEAQ. The CDR3 sequence: CASSPLGGHYGYTF. CDR3 nucleotides: TGTGCCAGCAGCCCTCTGGGGGGACACTATGGCTACACCTTC. Filled out from reference TRBV7-6 and TRBJ1-2, the complete variable domain reads GAGVSQSPRYKVTKRGQDVALRCDPISGHVSLYWYRQALGQGPEFLTYFNYEAQQDKSGLPNDRFSAERPEGSISTLTIQRTEQRDSAMYRCASSPLGGHYGYTFGSGTRLTVV.

This sequence joins TRBV29-1 and TRBJ1-1, with D perhaps matching TRBD1 (6 bases). Per germline, CDR1 SQVTM and CDR2 ANQGSEA. This CDR3 spans 12 amino acids. The V gene lost 3 bases and the J gene lost 4 bases, with 9 bases spanning the gap. The CDR3 protein is CSVDQGSTEAFF. CDR3 nucleotides: TGCAGCGTTGACCAGGGGTCCACTGAAGCTTTCTTT.

The gene calls are TRBV10-3 and TRBJ1-5, with D possibly TRBD1 on 5 matching bases. V was trimmed by 8 bases and J by 3 bases, leaving 17 bases between them. The CDR3 is 15 residues long. The germline V gene encodes CDR1 ENHRY and CDR2 SYGVKD. The CDR3 region is CAIGVGGGNNQPQHF. As DNA, the CDR3 is TGTGCCATCGGGGTTGGGGGAGGGAACAATCAGCCCCAGCATTTT.

The chain has TRBV7-8 and TRBJ1-1, with TRBD1 identical over 7 bases. Looked up from germline, CDR1 is SGHVS and CDR2 is FQNEAQ. V lost 5 bases to trimming and J lost 7 bases; unmatched junction nucleotides: 13. The CDR3 consists of 15 residues. CDR3 coding DNA: TGTGCCAGCAGCCCCCGTTTAAGACAGGGAAATGAAGCTTTCTTT. Its translation: CASSPRLRQGNEAFF.

This clonotype was found a few times. The chain joins TRBV5-1 to TRBJ1-2, with TRBD1 identical over 9 bases. The length of the CDR3 is 16 residues. Germline-derived CDR1 and CDR2 are SGHRS and YFSETQ. Trimming took 3 bases from V and 4 from J; bases not matched to a gene: 10. The CDR3 here is CASSSGQGSFPYGYTF. CDR3 in DNA: TGCGCCAGCAGCTCGGGACAGGGATCATTCCCCTATGGCTACACCTTC.

The chain combines TRBV12-3 or TRBV12-4 with TRBJ2-5; 11 nucleotides align to TRBD1. J gave up 2 bases and V 6 bases, and 5 bases lay outside the gene matches. This CDR3 region has 15 residues. This CDR3 reads CASRLDRGLQETQYF. DNA for the CDR3: TGTGCCAGCAGGCTGGACAGGGGGCTTCAAGAGACCCAGTACTTC.

The chain employs TRBV9 and TRBJ1-2, with D unresolved. The germline gives CDR1 SGDLS, CDR2 YYNGEE. CDR3 length: 12 amino acids. V was trimmed by 0 bases and J by 8 bases, leaving 8 bases between them. The DNA of the CDR3 is TGTGCCAGCAGCGTAGACACGGCGGGCTACACCTTC. This translates into CASSVDTAGYTF.

This clonotype was picked up one time. The chain couples TRBV29-1 to TRBJ2-7; either TRBD1 or TRBD2 may fit D (5 bases each). The CDR3 sequence is 12 residues long. CDR1 and CDR2 from the germline V gene are SQVTM and ANQGSEA. V lost 7 bases, J lost 3 bases, and 13 bases lay in between. The CDR3 spells CSATGRSYEQYF. The DNA of the CDR3 is TGCAGCGCTACGGGACGGAGCTACGAGCAGTACTTC.

This clonotype showed up just a few times. This sequence joins TRBV20-1 and TRBJ1-1; TRBD1 matches 7 bases. In germline, CDR1 is DFQATT, CDR2 SNEGSKA (reference sequence). Unmatched junction bases numbered 9, after V lost 1 base and J lost 7 bases. The CDR3 is 14 amino acids. CDR3 sequence (DNA): TGCAGTGCTAGAGTAGACAGGGTCGATGATGAAGCTTTCTTT. Translated: CSARVDRVDDEAFF.

This clonotype qualifies as medium-sized. The V call is TRBV12-3 or TRBV12-4, the J call TRBJ2-2; TRBD1 agrees at 9 bases. The CDR3 length is 15 residues. Trimming took 7 bases from V and 7 from J; bases not matched to a gene: 10. The CDR3 loop is CASTPGTGWNGELFF. The CDR3 nucleotides are TGTGCCAGCACCCCGGGGACAGGGTGGAACGGGGAGCTGTTTTTT.

This clonotype was detected a few times. The J gene is TRBJ2-1, the V gene TRBV6-1; weak D call: TRBD2 (6 bases). The CDR3 length is 13 residues. Germline V lookup: CDR1 MNHNS, CDR2 SASEGT. V shed 5 bases and J shed 9 bases, with 14 bases lying between them. The CDR3 here is CASSTPGDGEQFF. The CDR3 DNA reads TGTGCCAGCAGTACCCCGGGGGATGGTGAGCAGTTCTTC.

The chain employs TRBV7-9 and TRBJ2-6, with D possibly being TRBD2 (5 bases). Germline V gene lookup returns CDR1 SEHNR and CDR2 FQNEAQ (reference sequence). Trimming removed 6 bases from V and 2 bases from J, with 14 bases in between. This CDR3 region has 16 residues. The CDR3 region is CASRGPREPGANVLTF. The CDR3 coding sequence is TGTGCCAGCAGAGGGCCCCGGGAACCTGGGGCCAACGTCCTGACTTTC. The full variable domain, rest sourced from reference TRBV7-9 and TRBJ2-6, is DTGVSQNPRHKITKRGQNVTFRCDPISEHNRLYWYRQTLGQGPEFLTYFQNEAQLEKSRLLSDRFSAERPKGSFSTLEIQRTEQGDSAMYLCASRGPREPGANVLTFGAGSRLTVL.

The sample holds a few counts of this clonotype. The CDR3 bases are TGTGCCATCAGTAACTCTAGGGACGCTTACGAGCAGTACTTC. Translation: CAISNSRDAYEQYF. This chain links TRBV10-3 with TRBJ2-7, with D perhaps assigned TRBD1 or TRBD2 (5 bases each). Trimming took off 5 bases at V and 4 bases at J, with 15 bases between the two ends. Per the germline V gene, CDR1 is ENHRY and CDR2 is SYGVKD. This CDR3 has 14 amino acids.